This T cell receptor (beta chain) stems from a study of cytomegalovirus exposure and HLA in healthy donors. The study, taken as a whole, reports: When a later analysis was performed, an Asian-associated ancestry cluster reportedly had fewer N-insertions than the approximately 700-donor mean.

PCR involved 60 Vbeta and 13 Jbeta primers. The repertoire was sequenced with immunoSEQ multiplex PCR; TCRdb's copy has only in-frame clones and lacks some. The sample lists tens of thousands of clones; approximately 78% were seen once. A remark on this clone: Its antigen is unknown.

This TCR came from a woman aged 25-40 years in good health and CMV-seronegative. The sample taken for sequencing was PBMCs.

This chain's CDR3 is CASSYLFNYEQYF. CDR3 DNA sequence: TGTGCCAGCAGTTACCTTTTTAACTACGAGCAGTACTTC. The rearrangement uses TRBV6-5 and TRBJ2-7; D remains ambiguous. The CDR3 runs to 13 residues. The V end was cut by 2 bases, the J end by 3 bases, with 8 bases between. Looked up from germline, CDR1 is MNHEY and CDR2 is SVGAGI.